These 32 T cell receptor beta chains were sequenced from one sample in a study of OX40 agonist ivuxolimab in advanced cancers. The protocol was immunoSEQ multiplex PCR, while the TCRdb copy is restricted to in-frame clones and leaves out a portion. The sample carries 90,000 to 120,000 clones, 91% recorded once. The material sequenced was CD4+ or CD8+ T cells sorted from blood, taken in a trial of the OX40 agonist ivuxolimab. Receptor source: an adult with an advanced solid tumor such as melanoma, head and neck, liver or kidney cancer.

V and J are TRBV9 and TRBJ2-1; 7 bases map to TRBD2. Per the germline V gene, CDR1 is SGDLS and CDR2 is YYNGEE. J was trimmed by 4 bases and V by 5 bases; bases with no gene match: 9. CDR3 length: 15 residues. The DNA of the CDR3 is TGTGCCAGCAGTTCCGCGGGAGTGGGGTACAATGAGCAGTTCTTC. Translating gives CASSSAGVGYNEQFF.

This chain joins TRBV6-5 and TRBJ1-1; D perhaps matches TRBD1 (5 bases). V lost 8 bases, J lost 5 bases, and 18 bases lay in between. Germline V gene data show CDR1 as MNHEY and CDR2 as SVGAGI. The CDR3 runs to 14 residues. CDR3 nucleotides: TGTGCCAGCCAAGGGGTTGGGGTCGGGACTGAAGCTTTCTTT. Protein product: CASQGVGVGTEAFF.

This clone came up once. The CDR3 DNA sequence: TGTGCCAGCAGTTTATTCCTAGCGGGGGGCTCCTACAATGAGCAGTTCTTC. It translates to CASSLFLAGGSYNEQFF. The chain is built from TRBV27 and TRBJ2-1, with TRBD2 identical over 11 bases. J gave up 0 bases and V 1 base, and 2 bases lay outside the gene matches. This CDR3 is 17 amino acids long. Germline CDR1 reads MNHEY; CDR2 reads SMNVEV (reference sequence).

The chain uses TRBV28 and TRBJ1-2; the D gene is possibly TRBD1 (5 bases). Germline CDR1 MDHEN, CDR2 SYDVKM. The CDR3 spans 12 residues. Trimming removed 10 bases at V and 4 bases at J, with 13 bases between. CDR3 residues: CATWDLRYGYTF. Here the CDR3 DNA reads TGTGCCACCTGGGACTTGCGCTATGGCTACACCTTC.

The chain uses TRBV30 and TRBJ1-4, with D tentatively TRBD1 (6 bases). CDR1 GTSNPN and CDR2 SVGIG come from the germline V gene (reference sequence). This CDR3 contains 11 residues. For the CDR3, the DNA is TGTGCTTTGGCCAGGGGTCAACAACTGTTTTTT. Translating gives CALARGQQLFF.

The chain employs TRBV14 and TRBJ2-3; D is possibly TRBD2 (5 bases). V was pared by 0 bases and J by 2 bases, with 15 bases between. CDR1 is SGHDN and CDR2 is FVKESK in the germline V gene. The CDR3 has 17 amino acids. For the CDR3, the DNA is TGTGCCAGCAGCCAAGAGACGGGGAGAGGCCTCACAGATACGCAGTATTTT. It codes for CASSQETGRGLTDTQYF.

Here the CDR3 reads CASSTGLAVSYNEQFF. As DNA, the CDR3 is TGTGCCAGCAGCACTGGACTAGCGGTTTCCTACAATGAGCAGTTCTTC. V and J are TRBV7-9 and TRBJ2-1, with 10 bases that match TRBD2. The J segment lost 1 base and the V segment lost 5 bases, leaving 5 bases of the junction unmatched. CDR3 length: 16 residues. Germline V gene sequence: CDR1 SEHNR, CDR2 FQNEAQ (reference sequence).

CDR3 in DNA: TGTGCCAGCAGCTTAGATGGACCCAATGAGCAGTTCTTC. As protein: CASSLDGPNEQFF. The chain couples TRBV11-3 to TRBJ2-1; D ambiguous. V lost 0 bases and J 6 bases, leaving 6 bases between the germline ends. The germline gives CDR1 SGHNT, CDR2 YENEEA. The CDR3 extends over 13 amino acids.

In DNA form, the CDR3 reads TGTGCCAGTAGTTCGGGGGCGGTATCTGGAAACACCATATATTTT. It yields the protein CASSSGAVSGNTIYF. The rearrangement links TRBV19 to TRBJ1-3; TRBD1 is a possible D gene (6 bases). The length of the CDR3 is 15 residues. V lost 5 bases, J lost 1 base, and 12 bases lay in between. Per the germline V gene, CDR1 is LNHDA and CDR2 is SQIVND (reference sequence).

The rearrangement links TRBV28 to TRBJ2-1; D not resolved. There are 17 residues in the CDR3. Germline CDR1 MDHEN, CDR2 SYDVKM. Deletions cut 6 bases from V and 0 bases from J, with 18 bases between. The CDR3 nucleotides are TGTGCCAGCAGCTTCCACCGATACAGAGGCTCCTACAATGAGCAGTTCTTC. It specifies CASSFHRYRGSYNEQFF.

The V and J genes are TRBV7-9 and TRBJ1-4; weak D call: TRBD1 (6 bases). Trimming took 5 bases from V and 8 from J, leaving 15 bases between them. The CDR3 has 14 residues. Per the germline V gene, CDR1 is SEHNR and CDR2 is FQNEAQ (reference sequence). The CDR3 DNA is TGTGCCAGCAGCAAGGGGGGGGTAAACGAAAAACTGTTTTTT. Translation gives CASSKGGVNEKLFF.

The chain is built from TRBV2 and TRBJ1-1; the D is unclear. In germline, CDR1 is SNHLY, CDR2 FYNNEI. CDR3 size: 15 residues. Trimming removed 3 bases at V and 1 base at J, with 12 bases between. CDR3 bases: TGTGCCAGCAGTGACCTCGGGCAGCAGAACACTGAAGCTTTCTTT. It is translated as CASSDLGQQNTEAFF.

The rearrangement uses TRBV27 and TRBJ1-5; weak D call: TRBD1 (5 bases). CDR3 length equals 15 residues. Germline CDR1 reads MNHEY; CDR2 reads SMNVEV (reference sequence). V dropped 3 bases and J dropped 6 bases, with 15 bases sitting between them. CDR3 DNA: TGTGCCAGCAGTTTCAACCGGGACTCAAGTCAGCCCCAGCATTTT. It translates to CASSFNRDSSQPQHF.

V and J are TRBV7-3 and TRBJ2-3; 8 bases match TRBD1. The CDR3 is 14 amino acids. Germline V gene data show CDR1 as SGHTA and CDR2 as FQGTGA. Germline trimming cut 2 bases from V and 6 bases from J; bases unmatched to any gene: 4. As DNA, the CDR3 is TGTGCCAGCAGCTTAGGACAGGGATATGATACGCAGTATTTT. Translated, it gives CASSLGQGYDTQYF.

J is TRBJ2-7 and V is TRBV7-8; possibly TRBD1 for D (6 bases). The CDR3 has 15 residues. The ends were cut back, 5 bases at V and 2 bases at J, with 16 bases in the middle. The V gene's germline CDR1 is SGHVS and CDR2 FQNEAQ. The CDR3 bases are TGTGCCAGCAGCCCAAGTCCACAGGGAACCTACGAGCAGTACTTC. Protein sequence: CASSPSPQGTYEQYF.

The chain combines TRBV5-4 with TRBJ2-5; unclear D gene. This CDR3 region has 13 residues. Germline V gene data show CDR1 as SGHNT and CDR2 as YYREEE (reference sequence). The V gene lost 0 bases and the J gene lost 7 bases, with 10 bases spanning the gap. The CDR3 here is CASSLAAEGTQYF. The CDR3 bases are TGTGCCAGCAGCTTGGCTGCGGAAGGGACCCAGTACTTC.

The chain couples TRBV28 to TRBJ2-7; no reliable D call. V was shortened by 7 bases and J by 4 bases, with 11 bases between the two germline ends. Germline CDR1 and CDR2: MDHEN and SYDVKM. This CDR3 spans 12 amino acids. In DNA form, the CDR3 reads TGTGCCAGCACAGGAGTACTGTACGAGCAGTACTTC. Its translation: CASTGVLYEQYF.

The chain couples TRBV27 to TRBJ2-1, with 12 bases matching TRBD2. From germline, CDR1 is MNHEY and CDR2 SMNVEV (reference sequence). V dropped 5 bases and J dropped 0; count of bases not matched to a gene: 8. The CDR3 runs 18 residues. CDR3 nucleotide sequence: TGTGCCAGCAGTCTGAGGGGGACTAGCGGGTACTCCTACAATGAGCAGTTCTTC. Residues: CASSLRGTSGYSYNEQFF.

This clone was detected once. The chain combines TRBV6-5 with TRBJ2-1; 7 nucleotides align to TRBD2. Germline V lookup: CDR1 MNHEY, CDR2 SVGAGI. J lost 5 bases, V lost 0 bases, and 4 bases had no gene match. CDR3 length equals 15 residues. CDR3 in amino acids: CASSYSGGGNNEQFF. CDR3 DNA sequence: TGTGCCAGCAGTTACTCTGGCGGGGGTAACAATGAGCAGTTCTTC.

This clone was observed a handful of times. The chain carries TRBV5-6 and TRBJ2-1; TRBD2 agrees at 14 bases. The CDR3 runs to 16 residues. In germline, CDR1 is SGHDT, CDR2 YYEEEE. V gave up 3 bases and J gave up 6 bases; unmatched junction bases: 5. The CDR3 sequence: CASSSPGLAGANEQFF. The CDR3 region has the DNA TGTGCCAGCAGCTCGCCGGGACTAGCGGGAGCCAATGAGCAGTTCTTC.

The chain employs TRBV29-1 and TRBJ2-3; D ambiguous. The V and J ends lost 7 bases and 2 bases respectively, with 13 bases between them. The CDR3 covers 13 residues. Germline lookup yields CDR1 SQVTM and CDR2 ANQGSEA. CDR3: CSDLHSITDTQYF. CDR3 sequence (DNA): TGCAGCGACCTCCATAGTATCACAGATACGCAGTATTTT.

In the case of this clone: The identical CDR3 is also encoded by other nucleotide sequences in the sample. J is TRBJ1-1 and V is TRBV15, with D possibly matching TRBD1 (5 bases). Germline lookup yields CDR1 LNHNV and CDR2 YYDKDF (reference sequence). The CDR3 runs 13 residues. The germline V and J ends were trimmed by 0 bases and 5 bases, with 7 bases remaining between them. CDR3 loop: CATSRDRGTEAFF. The CDR3 bases are TGTGCCACCAGCAGAGATCGGGGGACTGAAGCTTTCTTT.

V usage is TRBV28 and J usage is TRBJ2-2, with 10 bases identical to TRBD2. With V trimmed by 6 bases and J by 1 base, 5 bases remained unmatched. The germline CDR1 and CDR2 sequences are MDHEN and SYDVKM. There are 16 residues in the CDR3. The CDR3 spells CASSRSGRWNTGELFF. Here the CDR3 DNA reads TGTGCCAGCAGCCGTAGCGGGAGGTGGAACACCGGGGAGCTGTTTTTT. Complete variable domain (other parts from reference TRBV28 and TRBJ2-2): DVKVTQSSRYLVKRTGEKVFLECVQDMDHENMFWYRQDPGLGLRLIYFSYDVKMKEKGDIPEGYSVSREKKERFSLILESASTNQTSMYLCASSRSGRWNTGELFFGEGSRLTVL.

The CDR3 bases are TGTGCCAGCAGCGACCCCGGGGCCCTTCCCAATGAGCAGTTCTTC. Protein product: CASSDPGALPNEQFF. The chain joins TRBV14 to TRBJ2-1; the D gene could be TRBD1 or TRBD2 (5 bases each). V was shortened by 5 bases and J by 6 bases, with 17 bases between the two germline ends. Germline V lookup: CDR1 SGHDN, CDR2 FVKESK. This CDR3 region has 15 residues.

The CDR3 DNA sequence: TGTGCCAGCAGCTTAGTTCTGGGCTACTATGGCTACACCTTC. Its protein is CASSLVLGYYGYTF. This chain uses TRBV7-2 with TRBJ1-2; D unclear. The V gene lost 1 base and the J gene lost 3 bases, with 9 bases spanning the gap. This CDR3 comprises 14 residues. The germline gives CDR1 SGHTA, CDR2 FQGNSA.

The chain joins TRBV5-1 to TRBJ1-6; a possible D gene is TRBD1 (5 bases). The ends were cut back, 2 bases at V and 14 bases at J, with 17 bases in the middle. This CDR3 has 14 amino acids. Looked up from germline, CDR1 is SGHRS and CDR2 is YFSETQ. The CDR3 loop is CASSFPGQGTTLHF. The CDR3 DNA follows: TGCGCCAGCAGCTTTCCGGGCCAGGGAACAACCCTCCACTTT.

The CDR3 coding sequence is TGTGCCAGCAGCTTACTCACTGGCGGACCCACCGGGGAGCTGTTTTTT. It encodes CASSLLTGGPTGELFF. V usage is TRBV11-2 and J usage is TRBJ2-2; D ambiguous. The germline V and J ends were trimmed by 2 bases and 4 bases, with 14 bases remaining between them. CDR3 length: 16 amino acids. Germline V CDR1 and CDR2: SGHAT, FQNNGV.

The chain carries TRBV10-2 and TRBJ2-7, with 10 bases fitting TRBD1. The trim removed 5 bases at V and 3 bases at J, leaving 4 bases unmatched. Germline CDR1 WSHSY, CDR2 SAAADI. The CDR3 spans 14 residues. CDR3 sequence (DNA): TGCGCCAGCAGTCGGACAGGGGGAAACTACGAGCAGTACTTC. This encodes CASSRTGGNYEQYF.

This clone was observed a single time. This rearrangement joins TRBV19 to TRBJ2-1; 16 nucleotides line up with TRBD2. This CDR3 has 18 amino acids. V lost 1 base, J lost 7 bases, and 7 bases stayed unmatched. Germline V gene data show CDR1 as LNHDA and CDR2 as SQIVND (reference sequence). CDR3 in DNA: TGTGCCAGTAGTATAGGGCCGGGACTAGCGGGAGGGAGAAATGAGCAGTTCTTC. Translating it yields CASSIGPGLAGGRNEQFF.

CDR3 amino acids: CASSVDRSDNTGELFF. The CDR3 DNA follows: TGTGCCAGCAGCGTAGATAGGTCAGATAACACCGGGGAGCTGTTTTTT. The V gene is TRBV9, the J gene TRBJ2-2, with D uncertain. Trimming removed 0 bases at V and 2 bases at J, with 11 bases between. The CDR3 totals 16 residues. The germline V gene encodes CDR1 SGDLS and CDR2 YYNGEE.

This chain connects TRBV7-3 to TRBJ2-6; TRBD1 is a possible D gene (5 bases). The V gene lost 5 bases and the J gene lost 3 bases, with 11 bases spanning the gap. This CDR3 spans 15 amino acids. Germline CDR1 SGHTA, CDR2 FQGTGA. CDR3 sequence: CASSAQDFGANVLTF. The CDR3 DNA reads TGTGCCAGCAGCGCACAGGATTTTGGGGCCAACGTCCTGACTTTC.

The chain has TRBV27 and TRBJ1-1; weak D call: TRBD1 (6 bases). From germline, CDR1 is MNHEY and CDR2 SMNVEV (reference sequence). CDR3 size: 11 residues. With 7 bases removed from V and 5 bases from J, the gap between germline ends came to 8 bases. The CDR3 spells CASKGDTEAFF. The CDR3 DNA follows: TGTGCCAGCAAGGGGGATACTGAAGCTTTCTTT.